A selection of T cell receptor beta chains follows, all from one sample in a study of early T cells in non-severe SARS-CoV-2 infection. TCRdb re-derived calls from the 5' RACE reads in MiXCR, one entry per CDR3 protein. The table shows 65,000 to 75,000 distinct CDR3 sequences, with around a tenth occurring only once. The sequenced material came from whole blood. The receptors were gathered from an adult who was a healthcare worker with PCR-confirmed SARS-CoV-2 infection or an uninfected control (not recorded which). Each CDR3 is given with its conserved first and last residue. The D gene is left open where the match is weak. The size field is filled for only some rows; it gives once, few, many or a size class.

clone size	D gene	V gene	J gene	CDR3 DNA	CDR3 protein
NA	TRBD1	TRBV29-1	TRBJ1-2	TGCAGCGTCTACAGGGGGCTTGGGTATGGCTACACCTTC	CSVYRGLGYGYTF
many	NA	TRBV6-6	TRBJ2-1	TGTGCCAGCAGCCCCTTTAGAAATGAGCAGTTCTTC	CASSPFRNEQFF
many	NA	TRBV12-5	TRBJ2-7	TGTGCTAGTGGTTTGGGATCTAGCGAGCAGTACTTC	CASGLGSSEQYF
many	TRBD1	TRBV7-6	TRBJ2-7	TGTGCCAGCAGCTTATGGCCCAGGACAGGGGGCCTCGAGCAGTACTTC	CASSLWPRTGGLEQYF
NA	NA	TRBV29-1	TRBJ1-2	TGCAGCGTTGGAGGAAATGGCTACACCTTC	CSVGGNGYTF
few	TRBD1	TRBV7-9	TRBJ2-7	TGTGCCAGCAGCCTACCGGGACAGGCACGCGAGCAGTACTTC	CASSLPGQAREQYF
many	NA	TRBV12-5	TRBJ2-5	TGTGCTAGTGGGGACAGTAACCAAGAGACCCAGTACTTC	CASGDSNQETQYF
many	TRBD2	TRBV20-1	TRBJ2-7	TGCAGTGCGAATAGCGGGGGCAACTACGAGCAGTACTTC	CSANSGGNYEQYF
many	TRBD2	TRBV11-2	TRBJ2-1	TGTGCCAGCAGGGGCACAGCGGGAGCGCCGAGTGAGCAGTTCTTC	CASRGTAGAPSEQFF
many	TRBD1	TRBV15	TRBJ1-1	TGTGCCACCAGCAGTGACAGGGCTGAAGCTTTCTTT	CATSSDRAEAFF
few	NA	TRBV9	TRBJ1-1	TGTGCCAGCAGCGTAGTAACACCGGGTGACCCTGAAGCTTTCTTT	CASSVVTPGDPEAFF
NA	TRBD2	TRBV3-1	TRBJ2-3	TGTGCCAGCAGCCAAGATAGCGGGGTCACAGATACGCAGTATTTT	CASSQDSGVTDTQYF
NA	NA	TRBV29-1	TRBJ2-2	TGCAGCGCCCAATCCACCGGGGAGCTGTTTTTT	CSAQSTGELFF
many	NA	TRBV13	TRBJ1-2	TGTGCCAGCAGCCCCGGGCTTAACTATGGCTACACCTTC	CASSPGLNYGYTF
many	TRBD2	TRBV7-9	TRBJ2-5	TGTGCCAGCAGCACTGGACTAGGGCAAGAGACCCAGTACTTC	CASSTGLGQETQYF
NA	NA	TRBV9	TRBJ2-3	TGTGCCAGCAGCGAGTTCCCAGGGGGCACAGATACGCAGTATTTT	CASSEFPGGTDTQYF
many	TRBD2	TRBV12-3/TRBV12-4	TRBJ2-1	TGTGCCAGCAGTTTAGAACTTGCGGGAGGGCCTAAGTGGTATGAGCAGTTCTTC	CASSLELAGGPKWYEQFF
few	TRBD2	TRBV10-2	TRBJ2-5	TGCGCCAGCAACCGACTAGCGGGAGCGGAGACCCAGTACTTC	CASNRLAGAETQYF
many	NA	TRBV7-2	TRBJ2-2	TGTGCCAGCAGCTTAGATGCGCGGGCGGGCACCGGGGAGCTGTTTTTT	CASSLDARAGTGELFF
many	NA	TRBV7-9	TRBJ2-2	TGTGCCTTGGGGGACACCGGGGAGCTGTTTTTT	CALGDTGELFF
few	NA	TRBV9	TRBJ2-7	TGTGCCAGCAGCGTACAAGGGGACCCCTACGAGCAGTACTTC	CASSVQGDPYEQYF
many	NA	TRBV6-6	TRBJ2-7	TGTGCCAGCAGTTACGGGGCGATAGGGTCTCCCTCCTACGAGCAGTACTTC	CASSYGAIGSPSYEQYF
many	TRBD1	TRBV12-3/TRBV12-4	TRBJ2-3	TGTGCCAGCAGCAGGACAGGGGGCGTAGGCACAGATACGCAGTATTTT	CASSRTGGVGTDTQYF
NA	NA	TRBV9	TRBJ1-1	TGTGCCAGCAGCGCTGGAGTGAACACTGAAGCTTTCTTT	CASSAGVNTEAFF
NA	NA	TRBV3-1	TRBJ2-4	TGTGCCAGCAGCCAGTCCAGGGCCCGGCATAGGGACATTCAGTACTTC	CASSQSRARHRDIQYF
many	NA	TRBV20-1	TRBJ1-2	TGCAGTGCTAAGGCGGGGAGTGGCTACACCTTC	CSAKAGSGYTF
NA	NA	TRBV3-1	TRBJ2-4	TGTGCCAGCGAGGATCCCCTCAAAAACATTCAGTACTTC	CASEDPLKNIQYF
NA	TRBD2	TRBV11-2	TRBJ2-1	TGTGCCAGCAGCGCACCCCTACTAGCGCATTCCTACAATGAGCAGTTCTTC	CASSAPLLAHSYNEQFF
many	NA	TRBV10-1	TRBJ2-7	TGCGCCAGCAGTGAGTCCCACTCCTACGAGCAGTACTTC	CASSESHSYEQYF
NA	NA	TRBV12-5	TRBJ2-3	TGTGCTAGTGGTTTGAGTGGGAGCACAGATACTCAGTATTTT	CASGLSGSTDTQYF
many	NA	TRBV5-5	TRBJ1-1	TGTGCCAGCAGCTTGGCAGGGGACACTGAAGCTTTCTTT	CASSLAGDTEAFF
NA	TRBD2	TRBV6-5	TRBJ2-1	TGTGCCAGCAGTTACGGCGGGGGGGCCCCCCGGCAGTTCTTC	CASSYGGGAPRQFF
NA	TRBD1	TRBV27	TRBJ1-5	TGTGCCAGCAACAGGGGTCAGCCCCAGCATTTT	CASNRGQPQHF
NA	NA	TRBV29-1	TRBJ2-5	TGCAGCGTTGAGTTGGGGACCCCACTCGACCAAGAGACCCAGTACTTC	CSVELGTPLDQETQYF
many	TRBD1	TRBV6-6	TRBJ2-5	TGTGCCAGCAGCACGACAGGGGGAGAGACCCAGTACTTC	CASSTTGGETQYF
few	NA	TRBV28	TRBJ2-1	TGTGCCAGCAGCCCCGCTACACCCAATGAGCAGTTCTTC	CASSPATPNEQFF
few	TRBD2	TRBV20-1	TRBJ2-7	TGCAGTGCTAGAAGGGGCGGACTAGCTCCCTACGAGCAGTACTTC	CSARRGGLAPYEQYF
many	TRBD1	TRBV5-1	TRBJ1-1	TGCGCCAGCAGCTCCGGGACAGGGGGGACTGAAGCTTTCTTT	CASSSGTGGTEAFF
many	NA	TRBV27	TRBJ1-2	TGTGCCAGCAGTTTTTCACAGATGTATGGCTACACCTTC	CASSFSQMYGYTF
many	NA	TRBV11-2	TRBJ1-2	TGTGCCAGCAGCTCCAGGGCGGGCTATGGCTACACCTTC	CASSSRAGYGYTF
many	NA	TRBV7-3	TRBJ2-2	TGTGCCAGCAGCTTAACGGGTGGGCGTCCCGGGGAGCTGTTTTTT	CASSLTGGRPGELFF
NA	TRBD1	TRBV2	TRBJ2-2	TGTGCCAGCAGTGGGCCGGGACAGGGGGTTTCCGGGGAGCTGTTTTTT	CASSGPGQGVSGELFF
few	NA	TRBV3-1	TRBJ1-4	TGTGCCAGCAGCCAAGATGGGGTCCAGGGAGGAGGGGAAAAACTGTTTTTT	CASSQDGVQGGGEKLFF
many	TRBD2	TRBV7-3	TRBJ2-3	TGTGCCAGCAGCTTATCTAGCGGAATCGATACGCAGTATTTT	CASSLSSGIDTQYF
many	NA	TRBV20-1	TRBJ1-2	TGCAGTGCTAGAGATCGGTCAGGGGCATGGGGCTACACCTTC	CSARDRSGAWGYTF
NA	NA	TRBV27	TRBJ1-2	TGTGCCAGCAGAGGGGGGGGAGATGGCTACACCTTC	CASRGGGDGYTF
many	TRBD2	TRBV20-1	TRBJ2-1	TGCAGTGCTAGAGTAGCGGGGTCTCAGTCCTACAATGAGCAGTTCTTC	CSARVAGSQSYNEQFF
NA	TRBD2	TRBV12-3/TRBV12-4	TRBJ2-7	TGTGCCAGCAGCTTAAGCGGGAGGGCCGTATACGAGCAGTACTTC	CASSLSGRAVYEQYF
many	NA	TRBV7-9	TRBJ2-2	TGTGCCAGCAGCCTAGGAGTAGCTGACACCGGGGAGCTGTTTTTT	CASSLGVADTGELFF
NA	NA	TRBV19	TRBJ1-1	TGTGCCAGTAGTACTCCGGACCGGCTTGAAGCTTTCTTT	CASSTPDRLEAFF
many	NA	TRBV6-6	TRBJ1-2	TGTGCCAGCACGGCGGACTATGGCTACACCTTC	CASTADYGYTF
many	NA	TRBV29-1	TRBJ2-1	TGCAGCGTTCAGGCGCCCTACAATGAGCAGTTCTTC	CSVQAPYNEQFF